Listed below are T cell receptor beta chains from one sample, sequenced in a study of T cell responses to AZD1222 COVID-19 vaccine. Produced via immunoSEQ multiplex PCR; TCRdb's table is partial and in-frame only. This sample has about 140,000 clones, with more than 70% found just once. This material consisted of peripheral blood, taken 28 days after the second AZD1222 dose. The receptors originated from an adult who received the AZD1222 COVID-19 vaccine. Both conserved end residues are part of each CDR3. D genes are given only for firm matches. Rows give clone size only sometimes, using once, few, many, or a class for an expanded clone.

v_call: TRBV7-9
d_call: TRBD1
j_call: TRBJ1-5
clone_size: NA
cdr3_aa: CASSLGQGGQPQHF
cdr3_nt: TGTGCCAGCAGCTTAGGACAGGGTGGCCAGCCCCAGCATTTT

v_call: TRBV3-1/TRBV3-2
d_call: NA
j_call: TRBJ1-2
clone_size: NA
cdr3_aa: CASSQGSQSGGYTF
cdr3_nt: TGTGCCAGCAGCCAAGGATCTCAGAGCGGGGGCTACACCTTC

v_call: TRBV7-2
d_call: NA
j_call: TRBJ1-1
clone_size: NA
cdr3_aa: CASSPWTGAGTEAFF
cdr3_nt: TGTGCCAGCAGCCCGTGGACGGGGGCAGGCACTGAAGCTTTCTTT

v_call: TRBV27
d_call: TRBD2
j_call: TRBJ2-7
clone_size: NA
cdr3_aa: CASSPGLAGVGPYEQYF
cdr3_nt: TGTGCCAGCAGCCCAGGACTAGCGGGAGTGGGACCCTACGAGCAGTACTTC

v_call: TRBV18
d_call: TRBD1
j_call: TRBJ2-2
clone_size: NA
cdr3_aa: CASSLGTVNTGELFF
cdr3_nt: TGTGCCAGCTCACTCGGGACAGTGAACACCGGGGAGCTGTTTTTT

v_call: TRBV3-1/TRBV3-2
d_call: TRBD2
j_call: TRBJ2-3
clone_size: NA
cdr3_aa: CASSRLAGPGDTQYF
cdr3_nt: TGTGCCAGCAGCCGACTAGCGGGTCCAGGAGATACGCAGTATTTT

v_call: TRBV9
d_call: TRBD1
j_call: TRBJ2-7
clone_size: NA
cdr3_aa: CASSPGDRGSYEQYF
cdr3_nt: TGTGCCAGCAGCCCCGGAGACAGGGGTAGTTACGAGCAGTACTTC

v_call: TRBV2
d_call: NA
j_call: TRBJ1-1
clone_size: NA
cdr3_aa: CAVRREMNTEAFF
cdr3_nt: TGTGCCGTCCGCCGGGAAATGAACACTGAAGCTTTCTTT

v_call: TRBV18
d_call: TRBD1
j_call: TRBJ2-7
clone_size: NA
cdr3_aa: CASSPGQGREQYF
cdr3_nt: TGTGCCAGCTCACCAGGACAGGGCCGCGAGCAGTACTTC

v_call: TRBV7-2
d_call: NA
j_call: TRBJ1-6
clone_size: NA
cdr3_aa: CASSLVSGTANSPLHF
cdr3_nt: TGTGCCAGCAGCTTAGTCTCCGGGACGGCGAATTCACCCCTCCACTTT

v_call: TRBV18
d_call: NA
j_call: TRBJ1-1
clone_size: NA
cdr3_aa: CASSPGGAGGAEAFF
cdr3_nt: TGTGCCAGCTCACCAGGCGGGGCGGGAGGCGCTGAAGCTTTCTTT

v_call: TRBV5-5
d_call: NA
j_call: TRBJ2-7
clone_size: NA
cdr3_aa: CASSLSSYEQYF
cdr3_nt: TGTGCCAGCAGCCTTTCCTCCTACGAGCAGTACTTC

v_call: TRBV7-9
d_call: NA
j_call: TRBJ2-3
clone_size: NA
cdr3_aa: CASSSSTDTQYF
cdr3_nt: TGTGCCAGCAGCTCTAGCACAGATACGCAGTATTTT

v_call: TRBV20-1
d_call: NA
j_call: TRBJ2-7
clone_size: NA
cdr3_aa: CSASVDEQYF
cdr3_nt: TGCAGTGCTTCAGTCGACGAGCAGTACTTC

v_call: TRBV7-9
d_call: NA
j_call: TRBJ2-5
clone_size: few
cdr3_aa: CASTTGTEQETQYF
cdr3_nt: TGTGCCAGCACGACCGGGACTGAACAAGAGACCCAGTACTTC

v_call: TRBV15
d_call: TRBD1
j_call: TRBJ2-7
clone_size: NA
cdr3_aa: CATSRRTGGGMGSSYEQYF
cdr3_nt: TGTGCCACCAGCAGGAGGACAGGGGGAGGAATGGGGAGCTCCTACGAGCAGTACTTC

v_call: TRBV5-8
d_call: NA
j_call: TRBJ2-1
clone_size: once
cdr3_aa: CASSLRGLGNDEQFF
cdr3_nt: TGTGCCAGCAGCTTGAGAGGGTTGGGTAATGATGAGCAGTTCTTC

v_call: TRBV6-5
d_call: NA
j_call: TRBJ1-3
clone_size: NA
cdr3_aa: CASEPGSGNTIYF
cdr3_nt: TGTGCCAGCGAGCCAGGGTCTGGAAACACCATATATTTT

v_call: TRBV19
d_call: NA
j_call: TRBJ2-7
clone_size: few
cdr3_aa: CASSYSHVSPFYEQYF
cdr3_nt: TGTGCCAGTAGTTATTCTCACGTGAGCCCTTTCTACGAGCAGTACTTC

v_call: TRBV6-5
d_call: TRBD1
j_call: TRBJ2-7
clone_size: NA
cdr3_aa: CASSYGTGAYEQYF
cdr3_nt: TGTGCCAGCAGTTACGGGACAGGGGCCTACGAGCAGTACTTC

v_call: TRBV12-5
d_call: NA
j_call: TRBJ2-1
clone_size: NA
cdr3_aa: CASGLTPRGLLTPGAHNEQFF
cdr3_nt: TGTGCTAGTGGTTTGACACCGCGGGGCCTCCTCACACCAGGGGCCCACAATGAGCAGTTCTTC

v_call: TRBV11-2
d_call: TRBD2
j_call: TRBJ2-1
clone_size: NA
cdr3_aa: CASSLGLAGGSYNEQFF
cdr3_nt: TGTGCCAGCAGCTTGGGACTAGCGGGGGGTTCTTACAATGAGCAGTTCTTC

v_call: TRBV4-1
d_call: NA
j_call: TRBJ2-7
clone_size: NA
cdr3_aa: CASSRTLASHEQYF
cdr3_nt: TGCGCCAGCAGCCGAACCCTAGCTTCCCACGAGCAGTACTTC

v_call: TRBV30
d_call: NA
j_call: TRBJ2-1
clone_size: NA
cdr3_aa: CAWSRERYEQFF
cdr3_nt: TGTGCCTGGAGCCGGGAGCGGTATGAGCAGTTCTTC

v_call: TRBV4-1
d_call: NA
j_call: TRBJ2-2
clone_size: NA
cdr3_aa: CASSQVAAGTGELFF
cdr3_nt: TGCGCCAGCAGCCAAGTGGCAGCGGGCACCGGGGAGCTGTTTTTT

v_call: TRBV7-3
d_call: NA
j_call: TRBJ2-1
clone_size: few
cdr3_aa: CASSAQVAGEQFF
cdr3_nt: TGTGCCAGCAGTGCGCAGGTGGCCGGTGAGCAGTTCTTC

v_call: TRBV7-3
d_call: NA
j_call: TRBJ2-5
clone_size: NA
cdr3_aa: CASSYAPQETQYF
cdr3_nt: TGTGCCAGCAGCTACGCCCCTCAAGAGACCCAGTACTTC

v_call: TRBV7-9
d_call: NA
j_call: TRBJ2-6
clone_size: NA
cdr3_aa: CASIRAGANVLTF
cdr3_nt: TGTGCCAGCATCAGGGCTGGGGCCAACGTCCTGACTTTC

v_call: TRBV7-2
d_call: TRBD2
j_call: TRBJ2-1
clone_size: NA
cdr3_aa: CASSLDLSGGGYNEQFF
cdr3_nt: TGTGCCAGCAGCTTAGATCTTAGCGGGGGGGGTTACAATGAGCAGTTCTTC

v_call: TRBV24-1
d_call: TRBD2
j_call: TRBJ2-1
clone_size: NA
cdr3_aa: CATSDPRTSGRNEQFF
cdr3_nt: TGTGCCACCAGTGATCCGCGGACTAGCGGGAGGAATGAGCAGTTCTTC

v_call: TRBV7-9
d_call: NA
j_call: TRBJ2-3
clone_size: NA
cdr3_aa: CASILGRFSTDTQYF
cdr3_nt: TGTGCCAGCATCTTAGGACGGTTTAGCACAGATACGCAGTATTTT

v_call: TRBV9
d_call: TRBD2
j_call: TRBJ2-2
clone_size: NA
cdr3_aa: CASSAPQARTSGDTGELFF
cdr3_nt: TGTGCCAGCAGCGCACCCCAGGCGCGGACTAGCGGAGACACCGGGGAGCTGTTTTTT

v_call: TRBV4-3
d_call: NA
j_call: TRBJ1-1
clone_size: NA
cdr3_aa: CASSQDSRATEAFF
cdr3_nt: TGCGCCAGCAGCCAAGATAGCAGGGCGACTGAAGCTTTCTTT

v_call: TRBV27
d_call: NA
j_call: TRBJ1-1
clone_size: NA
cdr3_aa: CASSLSMNTEAFF
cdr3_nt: TGTGCCAGCAGTTTATCCATGAACACTGAAGCTTTCTTT

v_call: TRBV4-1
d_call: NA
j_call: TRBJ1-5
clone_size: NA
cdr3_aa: CASSQEGWGRNQPQHF
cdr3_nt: TGCGCCAGCAGCCAAGAAGGGTGGGGGAGAAATCAGCCCCAGCATTTT

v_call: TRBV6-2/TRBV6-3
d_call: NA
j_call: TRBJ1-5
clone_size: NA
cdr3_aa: CASSYNLQYPGAGQPQHF
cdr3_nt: TGTGCCAGCAGTTACAATCTCCAGTATCCTGGGGCGGGTCAGCCCCAGCATTTT

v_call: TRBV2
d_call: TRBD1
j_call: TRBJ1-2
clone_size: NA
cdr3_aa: CASTLTGGGGYTF
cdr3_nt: TGTGCCAGCACCCTTACAGGGGGCGGGGGCTACACCTTC

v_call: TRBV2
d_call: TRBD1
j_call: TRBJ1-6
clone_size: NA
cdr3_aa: CASTQEAGGISPLHF
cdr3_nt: TGTGCCAGCACCCAAGAGGCAGGGGGGATTTCACCCCTCCACTTT

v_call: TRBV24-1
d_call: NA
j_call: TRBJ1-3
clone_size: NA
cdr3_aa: CATSDYRLSGNTIYF
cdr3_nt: TGTGCCACCAGTGACTATAGGCTTTCTGGAAACACCATATATTTT

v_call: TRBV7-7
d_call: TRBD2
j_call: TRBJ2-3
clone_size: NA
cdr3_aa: CASSGDFTDTQYF
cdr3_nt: TGTGCTAGCAGCGGGGACTTCACAGATACGCAGTATTTT

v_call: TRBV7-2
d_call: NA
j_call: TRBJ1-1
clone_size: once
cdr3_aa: CASRGPRLNTEAFF
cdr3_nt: TGTGCCAGCCGCGGACCGAGGCTGAACACTGAAGCTTTCTTT

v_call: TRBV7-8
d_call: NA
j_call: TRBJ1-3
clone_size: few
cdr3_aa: CASSLAPASPGNTIYF
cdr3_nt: TGTGCCAGCAGCTTAGCTCCCGCCTCGCCTGGAAACACCATATATTTT

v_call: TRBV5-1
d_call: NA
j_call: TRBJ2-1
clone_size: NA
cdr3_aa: CASSTYRSTTYNEQFF
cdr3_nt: TGCGCCAGCAGTACCTACAGGTCGACAACCTACAATGAGCAGTTCTTC

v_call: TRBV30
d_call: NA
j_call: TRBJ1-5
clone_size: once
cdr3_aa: CAWSEDPPFIQPQHF
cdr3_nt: TGTGCCTGGAGTGAGGACCCACCCTTCATTCAGCCCCAGCATTTT

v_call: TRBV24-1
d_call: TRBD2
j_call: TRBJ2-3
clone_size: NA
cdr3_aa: CATSDLGGTKADTQYF
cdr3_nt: TGTGCCACCAGTGATTTGGGGGGGACTAAGGCAGATACGCAGTATTTT

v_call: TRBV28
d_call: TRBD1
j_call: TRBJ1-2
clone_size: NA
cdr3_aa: CASSRDRIYGYTF
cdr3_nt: TGTGCCAGCAGCCGGGACAGGATCTATGGCTACACCTTC

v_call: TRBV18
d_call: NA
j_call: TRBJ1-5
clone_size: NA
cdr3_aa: CASSPNDQPQHF
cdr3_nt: TGTGCCAGCTCACCTAACGATCAGCCCCAGCATTTT

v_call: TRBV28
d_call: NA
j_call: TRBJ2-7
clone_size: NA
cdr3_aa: CASSSRNYEQYF
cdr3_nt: TGTGCCAGCAGTTCGCGGAACTACGAGCAGTACTTC

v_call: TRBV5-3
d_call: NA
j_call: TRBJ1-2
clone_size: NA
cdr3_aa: CARSRRGARGYTF
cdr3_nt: TGTGCCAGAAGCCGTCGAGGGGCGCGCGGCTACACCTTC

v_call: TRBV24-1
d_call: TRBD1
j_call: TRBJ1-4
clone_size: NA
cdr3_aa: CATAPGGGDEKLFF
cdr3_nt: TGTGCCACCGCCCCAGGGGGCGGGGATGAAAAACTGTTTTTT

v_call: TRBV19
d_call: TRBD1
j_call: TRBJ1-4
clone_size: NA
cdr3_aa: CASSPQGGHEKLFF
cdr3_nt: TGTGCCAGTAGTCCCCAGGGGGGGCATGAAAAACTGTTTTTT

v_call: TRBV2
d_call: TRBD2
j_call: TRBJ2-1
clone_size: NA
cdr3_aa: CASSGSAGGLSEQFF
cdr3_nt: TGTGCCAGCAGTGGTTCAGCGGGGGGGCTTAGCGAGCAGTTCTTC